One and the same sample provided the 2 T cell receptor beta chains below, sequenced in a study of response to subunit inactivated influenza vaccine. TCRdb reprocessed the RT-PCR reads via MiXCR and lists one record per CDR3 protein. The data contain about 300,000 distinct CDR3 sequences, 21% of them singletons. Sequences were derived from PBMCs from blood, sampled approximately 20 months after vaccination. The receptor source for this set is a man aged 45 to 75 who received an inactivated influenza vaccine.

The CDR3 sequence: CASSPLVGVGTDTQYF. Written as DNA, the CDR3 is TGTGCCAGCTCACCACTCGTGGGGGTCGGCACAGATACGCAGTATTTT. The chain employs TRBV18 and TRBJ2-3, with D perhaps matching TRBD1 or TRBD2 (5 bases each). V was pared by 1 base and J by 1 base, with 12 bases between. This CDR3 is 16 amino acids long. CDR1 KGHSH and CDR2 LQKENI come from the germline V gene.

The genes are TRBV7-9 and TRBJ2-1; 11 bases line up with TRBD1. CDR1 and CDR2 (germline): SEHNR, FQNEAQ (reference sequence). This CDR3 region has 15 residues. After removal of 6 bases from V and 6 bases from J, the junction contained 7 bases not matched to a gene. The chain's CDR3 is CASSPRDRGGNEQFF. The CDR3 DNA reads as TGTGCCAGCAGTCCCCGGGACAGGGGGGGCAATGAGCAGTTCTTC.